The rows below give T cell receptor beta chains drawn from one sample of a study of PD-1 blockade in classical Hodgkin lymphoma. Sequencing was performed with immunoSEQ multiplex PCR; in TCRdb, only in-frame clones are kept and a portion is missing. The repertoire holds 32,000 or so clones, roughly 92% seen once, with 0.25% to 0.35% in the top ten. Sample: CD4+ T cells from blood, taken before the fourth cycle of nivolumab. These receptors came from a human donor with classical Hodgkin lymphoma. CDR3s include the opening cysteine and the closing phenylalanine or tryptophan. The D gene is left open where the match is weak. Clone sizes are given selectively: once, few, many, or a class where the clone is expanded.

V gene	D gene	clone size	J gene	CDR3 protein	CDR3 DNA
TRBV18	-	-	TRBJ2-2	CASSPGLTGELFF	TGTGCCAGCTCACCAGGGCTGACCGGGGAGCTGTTTTTT
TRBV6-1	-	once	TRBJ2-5	CASSELVRQETQYF	TGTGCCAGCAGTGAATTAGTCAGACAAGAGACCCAGTACTTC
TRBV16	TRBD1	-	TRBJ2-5	CASSAQTGGQETQYF	TGTGCCAGCAGCGCCCAGACAGGGGGCCAAGAGACCCAGTACTTC
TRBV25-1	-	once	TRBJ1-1	CASSDPLLQAFF	TGTGCCAGCAGTGATCCTCTCCTCCAAGCTTTCTTT
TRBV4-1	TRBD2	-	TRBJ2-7	CASSHQGTSGREKHF	TGCGCCAGCAGCCACCAAGGGACTAGCGGGAGGGAAAAACACTTC
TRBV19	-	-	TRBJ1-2	CASRKGGVPTPEANYGYTF	TGTGCCAGTAGGAAAGGAGGGGTGCCTACCCCTGAAGCTAACTATGGCTACACCTTC
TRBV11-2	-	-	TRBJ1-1	CASSLLVLLQTEAFF	TGTGCCAGCAGCTTACTAGTACTCTTACAGACTGAAGCTTTCTTT
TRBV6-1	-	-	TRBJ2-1	CASTHGDNRNEQFF	TGTGCCAGCACCCACGGGGACAATCGCAATGAGCAGTTCTTC
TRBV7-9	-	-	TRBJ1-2	CASTESGGYYGYTF	TGTGCCAGCACCGAATCGGGCGGATACTATGGCTACACCTTC
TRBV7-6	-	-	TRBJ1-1	CASSLGAGSGTEAFF	TGTGCCAGCAGCTTAGGGGCAGGGAGTGGCACTGAAGCTTTCTTT
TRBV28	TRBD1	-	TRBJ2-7	CASSPQLGGTGSYEQYF	TGTGCCAGCAGTCCCCAATTGGGTGGGACAGGGTCATACGAGCAGTACTTC
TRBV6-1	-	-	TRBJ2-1	CASRRSGEQFF	TGTGCCAGCAGACGCAGTGGTGAGCAGTTCTTC
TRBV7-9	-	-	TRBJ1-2	CASSIGGQFYGYTF	TGTGCCAGCAGCATCGGTGGACAGTTCTATGGCTACACCTTC
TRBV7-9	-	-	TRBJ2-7	CASSLPGRTKYEQYF	TGTGCCAGCAGCTTACCCGGCAGGACCAAATACGAGCAGTACTTC
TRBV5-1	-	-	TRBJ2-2	CASSLGAGLWARRRTGELFF	TGCGCCAGCAGCCTAGGGGCCGGCTTATGGGCTCGACGGCGGACCGGGGAGCTGTTTTTT
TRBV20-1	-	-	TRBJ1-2	CGKPGARGYTF	TGCGGTAAACCAGGGGCGAGGGGCTACACCTTC
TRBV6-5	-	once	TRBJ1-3	CASWRDPSGNTIYF	TGTGCCAGCTGGCGGGACCCCTCTGGAAACACCATATATTTT
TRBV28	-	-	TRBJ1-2	CASSLPPGNYGYTF	TGTGCCAGCAGTTTACCTCCGGGGAACTATGGCTACACCTTC
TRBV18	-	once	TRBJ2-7	CASSPPPLASGEQYF	TGTGCCAGCTCACCCCCTCCGCTGGCATCGGGGGAGCAGTACTTC
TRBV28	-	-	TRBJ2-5	CASSLGASSQETQYF	TGTGCCAGCAGTTTGGGGGCTAGCAGCCAAGAGACCCAGTACTTC
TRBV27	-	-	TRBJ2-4	CASSLFRDTSNIQYF	TGTGCCAGCAGTTTATTTCGGGACACCTCAAACATTCAGTACTTC
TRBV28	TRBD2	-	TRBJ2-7	CASSPWSSGREEQYF	TGTGCCAGCAGTCCGTGGAGTAGCGGGAGGGAGGAGCAGTACTTC
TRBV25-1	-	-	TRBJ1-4	CASSHTGETEKLFF	TGTGCCAGCAGTCATACAGGAGAAACTGAAAAACTGTTTTTT
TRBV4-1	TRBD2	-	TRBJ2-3	CASSLGTSADTQYF	TGCGCCAGCAGCCTAGGGACTAGCGCAGATACGCAGTATTTT
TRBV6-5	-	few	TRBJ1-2	CASSYSDWSYGYTF	TGTGCCAGCAGTTACTCGGACTGGTCCTATGGCTACACCTTC
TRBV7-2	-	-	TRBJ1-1	CASSPAGRNTEAFF	TGTGCCAGCAGCCCAGCAGGGAGGAACACTGAAGCTTTCTTT
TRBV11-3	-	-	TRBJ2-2	CASSLGAVNTGELFF	TGTGCCAGCAGCTTAGGAGCCGTAAACACCGGGGAGCTGTTTTTT
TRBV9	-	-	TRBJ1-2	CASSVYQGSILAF	TGTGCCAGCAGCGTATACCAGGGTTCGATTCTGGCCTTC
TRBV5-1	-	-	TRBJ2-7	CASRTTDNHYEQYF	TGCGCCAGCAGGACGACGGACAATCACTACGAGCAGTACTTC
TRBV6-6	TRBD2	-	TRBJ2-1	CASRPGLAGTTEQFF	TGTGCCAGCAGACCGGGACTAGCGGGAACTACCGAGCAGTTCTTC
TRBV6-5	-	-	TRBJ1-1	CASSKGGVPEAFF	TGTGCCAGCTCAAAAGGGGGGGTCCCTGAAGCTTTCTTT
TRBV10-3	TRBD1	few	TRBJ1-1	CATSSTGGAYTEAFF	TGTGCCACTTCTTCCACAGGGGGCGCTTACACTGAAGCTTTCTTT
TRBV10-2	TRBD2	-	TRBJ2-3	CASSKRTSGLITDTQYF	TGCGCCAGCAGCAAACGGACTAGCGGGCTAATCACAGATACGCAGTATTTT
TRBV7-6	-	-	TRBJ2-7	CASSLAIPTEIGVYEQYF	TGTGCCAGCAGCTTAGCCATACCAACTGAAATCGGAGTATACGAGCAGTACTTC
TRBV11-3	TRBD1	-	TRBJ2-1	CASSLDWGQEGDSNEQFF	TGTGCCAGCAGCTTAGATTGGGGACAGGAAGGGGATTCCAATGAGCAGTTCTTC
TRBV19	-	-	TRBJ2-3	CASSMEDSQYF	TGTGCCAGTAGTATGGAAGATTCGCAGTATTTT
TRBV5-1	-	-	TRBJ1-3	CASSLSSIDLGNTIYF	TGCGCCAGCAGCTTGTCCAGTATTGACTTGGGGAACACCATATATTTT
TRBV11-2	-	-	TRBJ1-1	CASSPSGDAEAFF	TGTGCCAGCAGCCCTTCGGGGGACGCTGAAGCTTTCTTT
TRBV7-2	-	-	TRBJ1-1	CASSLVRGDTEAFF	TGTGCCAGCAGCTTAGTCAGGGGAGACACTGAAGCTTTCTTT
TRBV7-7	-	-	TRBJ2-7	CASSFGQGLGEQYF	TGTGCCAGCAGCTTCGGACAGGGACTAGGCGAGCAGTACTTC
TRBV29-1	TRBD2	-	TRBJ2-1	CSATSGASVNEQFF	TGCAGCGCGACTAGCGGGGCCTCGGTCAATGAGCAGTTCTTC
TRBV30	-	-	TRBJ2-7	CAWRGRTSSYEQYF	TGTGCCTGGAGGGGCCGGACGAGCTCCTACGAGCAGTACTTC
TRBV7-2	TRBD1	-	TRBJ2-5	CASSLVTGEETQYF	TGTGCCAGCAGCTTAGTTACAGGGGAAGAGACCCAGTACTTC
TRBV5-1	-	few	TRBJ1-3	CASSLDSLLSGNTIYF	TGCGCCAGCAGCTTGGACAGCTTACTCTCTGGAAACACCATATATTTT
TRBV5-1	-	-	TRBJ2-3	CASSWNTDTQYF	TGCGCCAGCAGCTGGAATACAGATACGCAGTATTTT
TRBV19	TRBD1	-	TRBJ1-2	CASSIQTGGYGYTF	TGTGCCAGTAGTATCCAGACAGGGGGCTATGGCTACACCTTC
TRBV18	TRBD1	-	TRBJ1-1	CASSPGTGVEAFF	TGTGCCAGCTCACCGGGGACAGGGGTTGAAGCTTTCTTT
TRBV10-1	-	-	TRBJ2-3	CASSESGTLLTDTQYF	TGCGCCAGCAGTGAGTCGGGGACACTCTTGACAGATACGCAGTATTTT
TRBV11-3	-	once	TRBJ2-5	CASSRGRPETQYF	TGTGCCAGCAGTAGGGGTAGACCAGAGACCCAGTACTTC